Described below is a single T cell receptor beta chain sequence and its context. No cognate antigen has been identified for it. No base quality values were provided; no much bigger clone lies one nucleotide off. The germline V gene supplies CDR1 ENHRY and CDR2 SYGVKD. The V end gives up 8 bases and the J end 5 bases, leaving 15 bases in the junction not matched to a gene. Counted from cysteine to phenylalanine, this CDR3 has 16 amino acids. The entry retains the CDR3 DNA only, 48 bases that are in frame from base 1. This sample was taken from a study of cytomegalovirus exposure and HLA in healthy donors (dated by TCRdb to about 2017). Study-wide context: In an earlier analysis of under 600 of the donors, approximately 260 Gb of sequence data and just under 120 million unique TCR beta sequences from about 180 million T cells were reported. An early release covering 500 to 750 HLA-typed donors comprised 250 to 350 gigabases of sequencing data and roughly 86 million unique TCR sequences. Of the 300 to 500 genotyped donors, approximately 80% were placed in the genetic ancestry cluster associated with self-reported Caucasian donors. The study aimed to test whether signatures of past pathogen exposure could be identified by cataloging public T cell receptors. The study profiled the T cell repertoires of hundreds of subjects by immunosequencing and related them to cytomegalovirus serostatus. Besides the first cohort of more than 650 subjects, a separate validation cohort made up of around 120 different subjects was used. High-throughput TCR immunosequencing, statistical association of individual TCRs with disease status, and machine learning were combined to predict cytomegalovirus infection status. In a later analysis, previously published TCR beta repertoires from 550 to 700 donors were re-analyzed and high-resolution HLA genotyping was added so that TCR occurrence patterns could be studied. The later analysis used no new phenotypic data to find candidate immune exposures, relying instead on TCR beta sequences and their occurrence across donors. An earlier analysis of some 500 of the donors applied high-throughput TCR beta sequencing to assess whether each TCR beta V gene segment acted as functional or pseudogenic. Donor age, sex, ethnicity and CMV serostatus were compiled together with the repertoire data. In a later genetic analysis, genome-wide SNP genotypes for about 55% of the roughly 670 donors were used, and that subset was treated as a discovery cohort. All discovery cohort repertoires had been generated using a single sequencing platform. Both class I and class II loci were covered by HLA typing, at four-digit resolution. Typing coverage differed by locus: A, B, C, DRB1 and DQB1 were typed in roughly 620-630 donors, DQA1 in 500 to 550, DPA1 in 600 to 610, and DPB1 in 400 to 480. Several DR-DQ haplotypes were treated as single units for association and clustering because of strong linkage in the cohort. Among roughly 370 genotyped donors of the cohort, an average of roughly 240,000 unique TCR beta nucleotide sequences were sequenced per donor, roughly a sixth of them non-productive. Findings and caveats that apply to the study as a whole: Most TCR sequences were seen in very few donors, while some public TCRs were found in many individuals. In a later analysis, TCR association rates were found to vary across HLA loci, with the most associated TCRs seen for DRB1 alleles and the fewest for HLA-C alleles. Because counts were too low, roughly 17 rarely observed V segments, including chromosome 9 orphons, were left out of the earlier analysis of roughly 600 of the donors. In vitro tests confirmed that a few of the cytomegalovirus-associated TCR beta chains recognize cytomegalovirus antigens. According to a later analysis, parvovirus B19, influenza, CMV and Epstein-Barr virus appeared linked to several top co-occurrence clusters. A later analysis found that most CMV-associated TCR beta chains appeared HLA-restricted, with HLA associations seemingly driven largely by CMV exposure. The 87-base-pair reads could not distinguish some IMGT-functional V segments, including TRBV6-2 and TRBV6-3, so those segments were excluded. Compared with equally common non-associated chains, HLA-associated TCR beta chains in a later analysis were more clonally expanded and had lower generation probabilities. A further reported finding was that TCR beta sequences accurately predicted the HLA-A and HLA-B alleles for most subjects in the first cohort. The study gave a list of 150 to 200 TCR beta chains associated with cytomegalovirus. It was suggested by the authors that the approach could potentially be generalized to other disease states and immunological phenotypes. In an earlier analysis of approximately 590 of the donors, most TCR beta V segments appeared in productive rearrangements about 87% or about 30% of the time, broadly matching IMGT annotations. The presence/absence analyses assumed that sequencing depth was roughly uniform across donors, and that assumption may not be true. The classifier was reported to diagnose cytomegalovirus status with high specificity and sensitivity in both the original cohort and the validation cohort. Immune exposure information for the cohort was limited to CMV serostatus. The cohort was sequenced for TCR beta chains only, and without alpha or paired-chain data the features that could be detected were limited. A cluster of highly shared sequence variants was judged likely to represent a technical artifact of the sequencing pipeline. Linkage disequilibrium might explain the correlated functional status among segregating V segments, but an unknown experimental factor could not be ruled out. At a false discovery rate of 0.05, a later analysis linked about 16,000 TCR beta sequences to specific HLA alleles. Assigning TCR associations to individual alleles was difficult when HLA alleles, especially DR and DQ, strongly co-occurred. In a later genetic analysis, fewer N-insertions in productive TCRs were reported among donors in an Asian-associated ancestry cluster than the approximately 710-donor mean. Because some donors lacked HLA typing at each locus, the association tests relied only on the typed subset. V-gene and J-gene trimming of TCR beta chains was associated with a missense DCLRE1C variant in a later genetic analysis, and the association was replicated in an independent cohort.

The cohort comprised 710 or so healthy bone marrow donors. At the time of sampling, all cohort members were nominally healthy, though unrecorded immune exposures were likely present. The donor tested CMV seropositive, placing the donor among the 289 seropositive members of the cohort. Every donor gave a peripheral blood sample, and the peripheral blood mononuclear cells from that sample were used for TCR beta sequencing. The Qiagen DNeasy Blood Extraction Kit was used to extract genomic DNA from the blood cell samples. The library was produced with the immunoSEQ multiplex PCR assay. The multiplex PCR relied on a mix of 60 forward primers for TCR Vbeta segments and 13 reverse primers for TCR Jbeta segments. The CDR3 region of rearranged TCR beta genes was amplified from genomic DNA by a multiplex PCR assay. On the Illumina HiSeq System, the amplified TCR beta libraries were sequenced as 87-base-pair reads. On the authors' methods: Across the roughly 600 repertoires, a later analysis counted roughly 84 million unique TCR beta chains, approximately 10 million of which were shared by at least two donors. Raw reads were error-corrected and collapsed into unique sequences with a nearest-neighbor algorithm that merged closely related sequences to remove PCR and sequencing errors. CDR3 sequences were aligned to IMGT reference sequences to assign V, D and J gene segments. Each retained sequence needed at least a six-nucleotide match to both a V gene segment and a J gene segment. Rearrangements were called productive when the CDR3 lacked stop codons and stayed in frame with V and J; all others were non-productive. Following IMGT convention, CDR3 was defined as the stretch from the second conserved V-encoded cysteine up to the conserved J-encoded phenylalanine. The earlier analysis of about 610 of the donors excluded any sequence lacking an unambiguous match to a single V gene segment. An earlier analysis of approximately 590 of the donors called V segments functional above 56.7% productive rearrangements and segregating when the between-donor standard deviation exceeded 5%. A statistical classification framework was built for diagnosing cytomegalovirus status from the catalog of TCR beta chain sequences. V and J gene assignment, in a later analysis, came from comparing TCR nucleotide sequences with IMGT/GENE-DB human TR gene sequences. The TCRdist pipeline was used in a later analysis to assign CDR3 sequences and most-parsimonious VDJ recombination scenarios. In a later analysis, every TCR beta chain was defined by the combination of its CDR3 amino acid sequence and its V-gene family, and reads without a unique V-gene family were dropped. In a later analysis, 450 to 600 highly shared, low-generation-probability nucleotide sequences were removed to address suspected cross-contamination and a sequencing artifact. In a later analysis, a clonal expansion index was calculated for each public chain from normalized within-repertoire ranks of inferred template counts. Generation probabilities in a later analysis came from a VDJ recombination model fitted to out-of-frame rearrangements, and those results were checked against IGoR. A later analysis scored TCR-TCR, TCR-HLA and TCR-CMV co-occurrence with hypergeometric tests, applying a repertoire-size bias correction to TCR pairs. A later analysis estimated false discovery rates by permuting HLA or CMV assignments 20 times. In a later analysis, co-occurring TCRs were grouped using DBSCAN, and TCRdist sequence similarity was added for clustering within HLA-allele-positive subsets. For co-occurrence clustering, repertoires with fewer than 30,000 or more than 120,000 public chains were excluded, along with four or five repertoires with anomalous nucleotide sharing. The source is immuneACCESS, and TCRdb retained only in-frame sequences with V and J called. Part of the clones is not carried over; for the studies checked, unresolved V genes explain less than half of this, and the remainder is unexplained. V and J calls and clone size are those listed in that table; D and trimming were worked out from the DNA. The sample table lists some 160,000 clones, over 80% of them with a count of one. The ten top clones hold about 6.3% of the sample.

The sequence is built from TRBV10-3 and TRBJ2-7, with 10 bases in between that match TRBD2. The sequencing sample was made of PBMCs. The receptor's source is a male donor in good health and CMV-seropositive. The CDR3 is CAISPAASGRGDEQYF. At the DNA level, the sequence is TGTGCCATCTCCCCCGCGGCTAGCGGGAGAGGCGACGAGCAGTACTTC.